This T cell receptor (beta chain) was captured in a study of PD-1 blockade in mismatch repair-deficient tumors. PCR or immunohistochemistry showed mismatch repair deficiency in every enrolled patient. Points from the study as a whole: After pembrolizumab, tumor-resident clones rose rapidly, then generally contracted before radiologic responses.

For this clone: Its antigen is unidentified.

The CDR3 runs 18 residues. Germline trimming cut 0 bases from V and 2 bases from J; bases unmatched to any gene: 8. Repertoires were generated with immunoSEQ multiplex PCR, while TCRdb's copy carries only in-frame clones and drops some. The table has roughly 45,000 clones, under 85% seen once; the top ten hold around 3.5%. This chain connects TRBV23-1 to TRBJ2-2; TRBD2 matches at 8 bases. Being an ORF, TRBV23-1 has a function that is uncertain. The receptor's source is an adult with mismatch repair-deficient cancer. Sample: PBMCs, taken before pembrolizumab treatment. This chain's CDR3 is CASSQSYGLAGNTGELFF. The CDR3 nucleotides are TGCGCCAGCAGTCAATCCTACGGGCTAGCGGGCAACACCGGGGAGCTGTTTTTT.